The present T cell receptor beta chain was sequenced within a study of blood T cells in healthy people across ages. Whole-study context: Every two T cells gave about one barcoded beta molecule via template switching. Study-level findings and limits: Older age coincided with a roughly linear decline in TCR beta diversity per million T cells. Long-lived donors exceeded aged donors in naive CD4+ cells and diversity.

Trimming stripped 5 bases from V and 2 bases from J, with 10 bases between. The CDR3 is made up of 13 amino acids. CDR1 and CDR2 from the germline V gene are KGHSH and LQKENI. A second PCR, run for roughly 7 to 11 cycles, used a sample-barcoded 5' primer plus a J-beta primer mix. Per-sample output comprised a minimum of 2.5 million paired-end reads containing CDR3. MiXCR, run by TCRdb on the 5' RACE reads, gives a single entry per CDR3 protein. The table lists some 930,000 distinct CDR3 sequences, under 35% of them singletons. This clonotype has a count of ten or more. What it binds is unknown. These data also formed part of another study, on T cells of mothers and their children.

V and J are TRBV18 and TRBJ2-7; a weak D match, TRBD1 (6 bases). The sequenced material came from blood. This receptor was identified in a woman aged 40-49 years in good health. In DNA, the CDR3 is TGTGCCAGCTCAGGGGGCTACGCCTACGAGCAGTACTTC. Protein: CASSGGYAYEQYF.